A selection of T cell receptor beta chains follows, all from one sample in a study of OX40 agonist ivuxolimab in advanced cancers. The protocol was immunoSEQ multiplex PCR, while the TCRdb copy is restricted to in-frame clones and leaves out a portion. Of about 59,000 clones listed, approximately 87% were seen once; the top ten hold 0.37%. Material: CD4+ or CD8+ T cells sorted from blood, obtained in a trial of the OX40 agonist ivuxolimab. These receptors all come from an adult with an advanced solid tumor such as melanoma, head and neck, liver or kidney cancer. Both conserved end residues are part of each CDR3. The order of the fields is clone size, V gene, J gene, CDR3 protein. Only some rows state a clone size, as once, few, many or a class for expanded clones.

size: .
V: TRBV14
J: TRBJ2-5
CDR3: CASSRIRTGSETQYF

size: once
V: TRBV29-1
J: TRBJ1-1
CDR3: CSAVSVLNTEAFF

size: .
V: TRBV14
J: TRBJ2-5
CDR3: CASSQRDRGTQETQYF

size: .
V: TRBV5-1
J: TRBJ2-5
CDR3: CASSLATSGIQETQYF

size: once
V: TRBV5-5
J: TRBJ1-5
CDR3: CASSLDRGLRNQPQHF

size: few
V: TRBV11-3
J: TRBJ2-5
CDR3: CASSLSFGSETQYF

size: .
V: TRBV4-1
J: TRBJ2-7
CDR3: CASSPRALLAGPLTYEQYF

size: .
V: TRBV10-2
J: TRBJ2-1
CDR3: CASSSGTSEPNEQFF

size: .
V: TRBV5-4
J: TRBJ2-1
CDR3: CASSPWTGGNEQFF

size: .
V: TRBV5-1
J: TRBJ1-1
CDR3: CASSPTGVWNTEAFF

size: .
V: TRBV7-3
J: TRBJ2-1
CDR3: CASSLTSGLAGLYNEQFF

size: .
V: TRBV7-3
J: TRBJ1-2
CDR3: CASSLSAARVGGYTF

size: .
V: TRBV4-3
J: TRBJ2-6
CDR3: CASSRTFNSGANVLTF

size: .
V: TRBV14
J: TRBJ1-2
CDR3: CASSQEGGRGYTF

size: .
V: TRBV5-1
J: TRBJ1-2
CDR3: CASSFHTEDGYTF

size: .
V: TRBV6-5
J: TRBJ2-5
CDR3: CASGQTGSTQYF

size: once
V: TRBV4-1
J: TRBJ2-4
CDR3: CASSGPWGLAKNIQYF

size: .
V: TRBV7-8
J: TRBJ1-1
CDR3: CASSLGYDTEAFF

size: .
V: TRBV5-1
J: TRBJ1-1
CDR3: CASSLVAQGPEAFF

size: .
V: TRBV2
J: TRBJ1-1
CDR3: CASSVQGFEAFF